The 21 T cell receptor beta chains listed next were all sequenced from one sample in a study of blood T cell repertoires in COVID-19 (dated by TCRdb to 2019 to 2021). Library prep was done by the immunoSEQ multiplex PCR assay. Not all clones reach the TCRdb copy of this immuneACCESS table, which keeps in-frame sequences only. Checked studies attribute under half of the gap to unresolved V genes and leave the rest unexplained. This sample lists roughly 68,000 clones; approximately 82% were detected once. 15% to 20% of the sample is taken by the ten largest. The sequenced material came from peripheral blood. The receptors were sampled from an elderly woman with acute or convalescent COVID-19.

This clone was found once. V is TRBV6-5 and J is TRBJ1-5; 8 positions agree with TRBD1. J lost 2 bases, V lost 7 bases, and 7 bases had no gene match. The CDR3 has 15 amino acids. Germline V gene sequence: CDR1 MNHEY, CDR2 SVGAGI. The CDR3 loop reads CASKRDRGGNQPQHF. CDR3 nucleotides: TGTGCCAGCAAAAGAGACAGGGGTGGCAATCAGCCCCAGCATTTT.

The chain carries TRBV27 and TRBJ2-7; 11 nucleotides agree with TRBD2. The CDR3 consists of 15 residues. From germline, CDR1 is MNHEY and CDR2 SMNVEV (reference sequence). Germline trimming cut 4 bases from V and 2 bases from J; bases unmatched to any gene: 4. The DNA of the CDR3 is TGTGCCAGCAGTTCCGAGACTAGCGGGACCTACGAGCAGTACTTC. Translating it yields CASSSETSGTYEQYF.

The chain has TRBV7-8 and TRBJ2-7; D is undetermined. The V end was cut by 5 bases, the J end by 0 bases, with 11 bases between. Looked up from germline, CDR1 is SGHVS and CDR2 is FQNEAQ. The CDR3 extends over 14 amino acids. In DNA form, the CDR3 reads TGTGCCAGCAGCCAGAAGCGTAACTCCTACGAGCAGTACTTC. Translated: CASSQKRNSYEQYF. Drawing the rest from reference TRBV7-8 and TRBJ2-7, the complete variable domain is GAGVSQSPRYKVAKRGQDVALRCDPISGHVSLFWYQQALGQGPEFLTYFQNEAQLDKSGLPSDRFFAERPEGSVSTLKIQRTQQEDSAVYLCASSQKRNSYEQYFGPGTRLTVT.

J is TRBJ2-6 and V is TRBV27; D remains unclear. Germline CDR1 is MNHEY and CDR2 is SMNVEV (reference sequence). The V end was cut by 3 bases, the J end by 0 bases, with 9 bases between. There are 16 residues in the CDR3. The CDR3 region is CASSFWLASGANVLTF. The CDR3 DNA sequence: TGTGCCAGCAGTTTTTGGCTCGCCTCTGGGGCCAACGTCCTGACTTTC. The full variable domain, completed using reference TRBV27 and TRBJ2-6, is EAQVTQNPRYLITVTGKKLTVTCSQNMNHEYMSWYRQDPGLGLRQIYYSMNVEVTDKGDVPEGYKVSRKEKRNFPLILESPSPNQTSLYFCASSFWLASGANVLTFGAGSRLTVL.

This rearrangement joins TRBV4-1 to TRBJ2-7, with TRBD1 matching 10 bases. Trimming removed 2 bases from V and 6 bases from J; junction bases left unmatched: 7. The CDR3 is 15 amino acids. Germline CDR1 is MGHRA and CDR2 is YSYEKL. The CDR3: CASSQSGTGVAEQYF. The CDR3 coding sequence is TGCGCCAGCAGCCAATCCGGGACAGGGGTCGCCGAGCAGTACTTC.

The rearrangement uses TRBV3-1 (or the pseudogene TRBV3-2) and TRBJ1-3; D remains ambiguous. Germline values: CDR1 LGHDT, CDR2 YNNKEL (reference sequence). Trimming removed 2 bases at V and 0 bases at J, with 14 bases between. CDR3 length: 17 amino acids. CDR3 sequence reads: CASSQMALLSSGNTIYF. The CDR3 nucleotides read TGTGCCAGCAGCCAAATGGCCCTTCTCAGCTCTGGAAACACCATATATTTT.

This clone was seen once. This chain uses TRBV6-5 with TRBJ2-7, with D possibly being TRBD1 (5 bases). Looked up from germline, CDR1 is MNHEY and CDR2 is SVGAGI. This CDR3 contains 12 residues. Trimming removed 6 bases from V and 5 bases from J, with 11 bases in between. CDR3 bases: TGTGCCAGCAGGACGGACACCCACGAGCAGTACTTC. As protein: CASRTDTHEQYF.

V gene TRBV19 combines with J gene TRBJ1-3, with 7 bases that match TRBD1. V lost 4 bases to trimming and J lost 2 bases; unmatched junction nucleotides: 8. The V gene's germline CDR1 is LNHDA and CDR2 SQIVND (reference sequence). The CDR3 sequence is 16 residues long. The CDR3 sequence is CASSRGQLGPGNTIYF. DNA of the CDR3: TGTGCCAGTAGTAGGGGACAGTTGGGGCCTGGAAACACCATATATTTT.

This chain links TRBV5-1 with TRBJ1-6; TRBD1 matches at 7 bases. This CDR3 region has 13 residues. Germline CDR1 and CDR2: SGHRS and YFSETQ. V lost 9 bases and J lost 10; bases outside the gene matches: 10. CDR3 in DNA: TGCGCCACAACGACAGGGATGGAATCACCCCTCCACTTT. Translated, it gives CATTTGMESPLHF.

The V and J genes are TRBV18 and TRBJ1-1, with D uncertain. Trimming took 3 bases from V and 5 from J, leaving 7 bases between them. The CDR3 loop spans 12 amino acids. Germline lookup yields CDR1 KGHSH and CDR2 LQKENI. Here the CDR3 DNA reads TGTGCCAGCTCACCCACGAGGACTGAAGCTTTCTTT. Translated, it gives CASSPTRTEAFF.

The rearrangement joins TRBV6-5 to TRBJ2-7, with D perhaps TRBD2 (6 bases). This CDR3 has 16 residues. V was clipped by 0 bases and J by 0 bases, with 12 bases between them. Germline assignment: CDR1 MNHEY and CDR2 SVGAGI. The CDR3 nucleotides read TGTGCCAGCAGTTACTCGATGGCGGGGAACTCCTACGAGCAGTACTTC. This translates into CASSYSMAGNSYEQYF.

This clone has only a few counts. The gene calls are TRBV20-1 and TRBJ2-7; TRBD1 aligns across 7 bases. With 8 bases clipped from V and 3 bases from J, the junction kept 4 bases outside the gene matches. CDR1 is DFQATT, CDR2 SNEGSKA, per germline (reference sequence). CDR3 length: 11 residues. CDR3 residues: CSLQGSYEQYF. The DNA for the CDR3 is TGCAGTCTACAGGGGAGCTACGAGCAGTACTTC.

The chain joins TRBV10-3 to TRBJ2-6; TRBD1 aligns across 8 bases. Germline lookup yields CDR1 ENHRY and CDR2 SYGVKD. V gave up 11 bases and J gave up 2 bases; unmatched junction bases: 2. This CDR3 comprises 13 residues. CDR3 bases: TGTGCCGGGACAGGCCCTGGGGCCAACGTCCTGACTTTC. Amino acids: CAGTGPGANVLTF.

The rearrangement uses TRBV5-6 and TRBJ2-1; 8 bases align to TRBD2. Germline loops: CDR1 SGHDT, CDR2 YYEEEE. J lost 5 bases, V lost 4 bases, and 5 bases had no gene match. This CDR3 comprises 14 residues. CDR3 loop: CASSIAGWNNEQFF. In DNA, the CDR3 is TGTGCCAGCAGCATAGCGGGATGGAACAATGAGCAGTTCTTC.

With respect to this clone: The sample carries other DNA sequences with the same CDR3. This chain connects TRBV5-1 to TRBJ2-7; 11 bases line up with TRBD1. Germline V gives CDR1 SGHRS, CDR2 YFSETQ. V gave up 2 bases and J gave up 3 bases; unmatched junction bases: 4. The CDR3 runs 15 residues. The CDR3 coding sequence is TGCGCCAGCAGCTTAACCGGGACAGGGGGCTACGAGCAGTACTTC. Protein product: CASSLTGTGGYEQYF.

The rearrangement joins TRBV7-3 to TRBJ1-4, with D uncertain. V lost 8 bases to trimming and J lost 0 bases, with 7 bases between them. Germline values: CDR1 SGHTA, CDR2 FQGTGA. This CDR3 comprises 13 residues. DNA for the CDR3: TGTGCCAGCTACAGTGCAACTAATGAAAAACTGTTTTTT. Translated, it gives CASYSATNEKLFF. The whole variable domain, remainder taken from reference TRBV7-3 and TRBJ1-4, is GAGVSQTPSNKVTEKGKYVELRCDPISGHTALYWYRQSLGQGPEFLIYFQGTGAADDSGLPNDRFFAVRPEGSVSTLKIQRTERGDSAVYLCASYSATNEKLFFGSGTQLSVL.

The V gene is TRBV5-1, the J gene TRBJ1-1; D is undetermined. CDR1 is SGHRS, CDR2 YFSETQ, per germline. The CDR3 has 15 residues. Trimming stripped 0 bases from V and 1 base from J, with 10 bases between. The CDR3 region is CASSLDPQPNTEAFF. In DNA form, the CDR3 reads TGCGCCAGCAGCTTGGATCCACAACCGAACACTGAAGCTTTCTTT. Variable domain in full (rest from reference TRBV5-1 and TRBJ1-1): KAGVTQTPRYLIKTRGQQVTLSCSPISGHRSVSWYQQTPGQGLQFLFEYFSETQRNKGNFPGRFSGRQFSNSRSEMNVSTLELGDSALYLCASSLDPQPNTEAFFGQGTRLTVV.

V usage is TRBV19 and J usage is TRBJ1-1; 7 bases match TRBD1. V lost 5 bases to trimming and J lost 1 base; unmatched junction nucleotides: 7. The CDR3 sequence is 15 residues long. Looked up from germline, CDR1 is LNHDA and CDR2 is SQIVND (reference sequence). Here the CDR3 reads CASSSLGTENTEAFF. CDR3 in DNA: TGTGCCAGTAGTTCCCTGGGGACAGAGAACACTGAAGCTTTCTTT.

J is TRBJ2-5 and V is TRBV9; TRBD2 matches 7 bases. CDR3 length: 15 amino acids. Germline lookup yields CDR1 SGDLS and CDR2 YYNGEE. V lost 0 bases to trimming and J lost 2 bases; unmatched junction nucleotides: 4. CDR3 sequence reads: CASSVDGRPQETQYF. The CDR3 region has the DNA TGTGCCAGCAGCGTAGACGGGAGGCCTCAAGAGACCCAGTACTTC.

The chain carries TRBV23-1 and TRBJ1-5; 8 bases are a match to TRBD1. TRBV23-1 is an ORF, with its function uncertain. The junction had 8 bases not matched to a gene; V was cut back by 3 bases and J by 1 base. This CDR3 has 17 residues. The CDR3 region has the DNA TGCGCCAGCAGTCATCGGGCCTACAGGGGGAGCAATCAGCCCCAGCATTTT. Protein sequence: CASSHRAYRGSNQPQHF.

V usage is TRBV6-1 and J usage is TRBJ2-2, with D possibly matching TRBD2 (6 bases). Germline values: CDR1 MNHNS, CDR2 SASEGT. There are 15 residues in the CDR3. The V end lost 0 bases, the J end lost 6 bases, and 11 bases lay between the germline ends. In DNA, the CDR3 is TGTGCCAGCAGTGAAGCAGGGCGGGGAGCCGGGGAGCTGTTTTTT. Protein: CASSEAGRGAGELFF.